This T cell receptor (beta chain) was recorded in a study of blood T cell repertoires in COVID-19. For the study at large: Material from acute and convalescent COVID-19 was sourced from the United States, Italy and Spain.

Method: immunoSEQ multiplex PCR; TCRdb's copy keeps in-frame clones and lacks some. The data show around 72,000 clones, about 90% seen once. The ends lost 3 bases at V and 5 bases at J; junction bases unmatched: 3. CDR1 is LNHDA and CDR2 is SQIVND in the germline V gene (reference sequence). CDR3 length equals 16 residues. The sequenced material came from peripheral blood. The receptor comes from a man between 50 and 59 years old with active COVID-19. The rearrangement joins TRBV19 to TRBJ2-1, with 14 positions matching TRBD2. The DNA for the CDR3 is TGTGCCAGTAGTATCGGACTAGCGGGAGGAAACAATGAGCAGTTCTTC. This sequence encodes CASSIGLAGGNNEQFF.